This T cell receptor beta chain appears in the sequencing data of a study of regulatory T cells in long-lasting Graves disease. The study, taken as a whole, reports: Persistent disease preferred TRBV28, TRBJ1-2 and TRBJ2-5; new disease, TRBV20-1 and TRBJ2-1. New patients shared 966 public clonotypes, fewer than the 2,741 shared by persistent patients.

Per germline, CDR1 MNHEY and CDR2 SMNVEV (reference sequence). The CDR3 totals 12 residues. Trimming shortened V by 10 bases and J by 5 bases, and 12 bases separated the two germline ends. HTBI primers from iRepertoire and Arm-PCR of CDR3 regions yielded the TCR beta libraries. TCRdb itself ran the multiplex PCR reads through MiXCR, one entry per CDR3 protein. The table records 400,000 to 500,000 distinct CDR3 sequences, about a sixth of them present only once. This clonotype was counted between two and nine times. Its specificity is not known. Regarding time point: newly diagnosed GD, antithyroid drugs for less than 3 months. Isolated PBMC RNA provided the starting material for the TCR library. This sample also appeared in a second study, on T cells in Graves' hyperthyroidism and ophthalmopathy. That work contributes: TCR CDR3 underwent first-round RT-PCR with the HTBI primer set. Blood also carried most thyroid clonotypes expanded above 0.001.

J is TRBJ2-1 and V is TRBV27; D remains ambiguous. The source is a woman aged 25 to 39 with Graves disease. Specimen: peripheral blood mononuclear cells (PBMCs), collected at new diagnosis, from a patient treated with antithyroid drugs. The CDR3 is CATTGSHNEQFF. The CDR3 DNA follows: TGTGCCACCACCGGGTCCCACAATGAGCAGTTCTTC.